This T cell receptor (beta chain) came from a study of cytomegalovirus exposure and HLA in healthy donors. Study-level background: One earlier analysis, a look at 180 million or so T cells, found some 120 million unique TCR beta sequences. Points from the study as a whole: In a later analysis, common viral pathogens appeared linked to several of the most significant clusters. Excluded: some indistinguishable V segments such as TRBV6-2 and TRBV6-3.

The PCR used 60 Vbeta and 13 Jbeta primers. In the authors' methods: Unique TCR beta chains numbered about 72 million in a later analysis, with roughly 10 million shared. Only in-frame clones appear in the TCRdb table, and some are missing; sequencing was by immunoSEQ multiplex PCR. That table furnishes V, J and clone size, whereas the DNA furnished D and trimming. The table has roughly 100,000 clones, more than 75% seen once. As to this clone: Antigen: not known.

The CDR3 loop spans 14 amino acids. J gave up 5 bases and V 7 bases, and 7 bases lay outside the gene matches. Germline V gene data show CDR1 as SNHLY and CDR2 as FYNNEI. This receptor was identified in a young man in good health and CMV-seropositive. The gene calls are TRBV2 and TRBJ1-5; TRBD1 matches at 8 bases. Material: PBMCs. The CDR3 bases are TGTGCCAGCAACCCCACAGGGGGATATCAGCCCCAGCATTTT. Its protein product is CASNPTGGYQPQHF.